This T cell receptor beta chain emerged from a study of identical twins. Points from the study as a whole: The more abundant beta clonotypes in cord blood had fewer insertions, and memory repertoires did not show this. Conclusions were based on cross-sectional statistical analysis, without following the same donors.

This clonotype occurred a few times. Its antigen remains unidentified. TCRdb independently ran MiXCR on the 5' RACE reads; one entry per CDR3 protein. Here the sample spans about 490,000 distinct CDR3 sequences, 12% to 15% being singletons. The CDR3 loop spans 14 amino acids. Germline-derived CDR1 and CDR2 are MGHRA and YSYEKL. V lost 1 base and J 2 bases, leaving 8 bases between the germline ends. These data were also filed under a second study, of yellow fever vaccine responses in identical twins.

The chain has TRBV4-1 and TRBJ1-2; no clear D. The sequence was obtained from a woman aged 18-30 years in good health. What was sequenced was CD4+ T cells sorted from blood. The CDR3 nucleotides are TGCGCCAGCAGCCAAGTTGTGGGAAACTATGGCTACACCTTC. Encoded protein: CASSQVVGNYGYTF.